These 20 T cell receptor beta chains came from one sample sequenced in a study of T-cell memory formation after mild COVID-19. TCRdb itself ran the 5' RACE reads through MiXCR, one entry per CDR3 protein. The sample records some 450,000 distinct CDR3 sequences, 20% being singletons. The sequencing input was PBMCs or a T cell subset sorted from them (not recorded which). The receptors stem from an adult woman who had mild COVID-19 (a few samples of this study predate the infection). Cell type and time point are not known.

This clonotype was detected a few times. V is TRBV12-3 or TRBV12-4 and J is TRBJ1-1; the D gene is possibly TRBD1 (5 bases). The CDR3 sequence is 13 residues long. V gave up 8 bases and J gave up 4 bases, with 14 bases separating them. The CDR3 DNA reads TGTGCCAGCCGGCAGGGCCCGGGCACTGAAGCTTTCTTT. This sequence encodes CASRQGPGTEAFF.

The chain carries TRBV7-7 and TRBJ2-5; D gene unclear. The CDR3 is 11 residues long. V was trimmed by 5 bases and J by 9 bases, leaving 10 bases between them. Germline CDR1 reads SSHAT; CDR2 reads FNYEAQ (reference sequence). The CDR3 DNA reads TGTGCCAGCAGCAGACCCCCGTCCCAGTACTTC. This translates into CASSRPPSQYF.

The sample holds many counts of this clonotype. The genes are TRBV7-2 and TRBJ2-7; 9 nucleotides line up with TRBD2. V was pared by 1 base and J by 6 bases, with 10 bases of the junction left unmatched. CDR1 SGHTA and CDR2 FQGNSA come from the germline V gene. The CDR3 runs 16 residues. The CDR3 reads CASSLDAVAGVGEQYF. CDR3 nucleotide sequence: TGTGCCAGCAGCTTAGATGCCGTAGCGGGAGTGGGCGAGCAGTACTTC.

The genes are TRBV11-2 and TRBJ1-1; D is uncertain. The CDR3 spans 16 residues. With 1 base removed from V and 1 base from J, the gap between germline ends came to 13 bases. Germline V gene lookup returns CDR1 SGHAT and CDR2 FQNNGV. Here the CDR3 reads CASSLVIGVSNTEAFF. The CDR3 coding sequence is TGTGCCAGCAGCTTAGTAATCGGGGTGTCGAACACTGAAGCTTTCTTT.

This clonotype was observed a few times. The chain carries TRBV19 and TRBJ2-7, with TRBD1 matching 8 bases. The CDR3 covers 14 residues. Germline CDR1 LNHDA, CDR2 SQIVND (reference sequence). J gave up 6 bases and V 1 base, and 5 bases lay outside the gene matches. Written as DNA, the CDR3 is TGTGCCAGTAGTATAGTGGACAGGGCGGGCGAGCAGTACTTC. Its protein is CASSIVDRAGEQYF.

The genes are TRBV20-1 and TRBJ1-2; unclear D gene. V gave up 1 base and J gave up 2 bases, with 23 bases separating them. Per germline, CDR1 DFQATT and CDR2 SNEGSKA (reference sequence). The CDR3 is 18 residues long. This CDR3 is CSARASLGRPTLNYGYTF. The CDR3 DNA reads TGCAGTGCTAGAGCCAGTCTTGGCAGACCAACCCTCAACTATGGCTACACCTTC.

Comments on this clonotype: The junction shows a germline mismatch at one end, possibly a read error. J is TRBJ1-1 and V is TRBV12-3 or TRBV12-4, with D possibly matching TRBD1 (5 bases). CDR3 length: 12 amino acids. The CDR3 nucleotides read TGTGCCAGCACCCTTTGGGGGACTGAGGCTTTCTTT. It yields the protein CASTLWGTEAFF.

This clonotype was counted only a few times. J is TRBJ2-3 and V is TRBV12-3 or TRBV12-4; D not certain. This CDR3 spans 13 amino acids. Trimming pared 6 bases from V and 5 bases from J, leaving 12 bases between. The CDR3 region has the DNA TGTGCCAGCAGGTATCGAACGGGAGATACGCAGTATTTT. This translates into CASRYRTGDTQYF.

The chain carries TRBV6-1 and TRBJ2-1; a weak D match, TRBD1 (5 bases). Germline V CDR1 and CDR2: MNHNS, SASEGT. Trimming left V 6 bases short and J 15 bases short, with 33 bases between. The CDR3 has 17 amino acids. For the CDR3, the DNA is TGTGCCAGCAGAGCAGCAGGGTTCGGTGGCGTTTTCGGAAGTGGGTTCTTC. Its translation: CASRAAGFGGVFGSGFF.

The rearrangement uses TRBV9 and TRBJ2-7; D is unresolved. Germline lookup yields CDR1 SGDLS and CDR2 YYNGEE. The V end lost 0 bases, the J end lost 5 bases, and 6 bases lay between the germline ends. The CDR3 runs to 12 residues. The CDR3 is CASSVDMNEQYF. CDR3 in DNA: TGTGCCAGCAGCGTAGATATGAACGAGCAGTACTTC.

This clonotype occurred many times. The chain recombines TRBV29-1 with TRBJ2-2; D may match TRBD1 or TRBD2 (5 bases each). CDR1 is SQVTM and CDR2 is ANQGSEA in the germline V gene. The CDR3 covers 15 residues. V was trimmed by 4 bases and J by 0 bases, leaving 12 bases between them. DNA of the CDR3: TGCAGCGTTGTGAGGGGCCCTACGAACACCGGGGAGCTGTTTTTT. Translation gives CSVVRGPTNTGELFF.

There are a few counts of this clonotype. This chain links TRBV19 with TRBJ2-5, with a possible D match to TRBD1 (5 bases). CDR3 length: 15 amino acids. With 3 bases removed from V and 1 base from J, the gap between germline ends came to 12 bases. The germline CDR1 and CDR2 sequences are LNHDA and SQIVND (reference sequence). The CDR3: CASSISAGPQETQYF. CDR3 sequence (DNA): TGTGCCAGTAGTATCTCGGCAGGGCCCCAAGAGACCCAGTACTTC.

This clonotype was seen a handful of times. V and J are TRBV27 and TRBJ2-1; 11 bases line up with TRBD2. Germline trimming cut 5 bases from V and 8 bases from J; bases unmatched to any gene: 8. CDR3 length equals 15 residues. Germline V gives CDR1 MNHEY, CDR2 SMNVEV (reference sequence). The CDR3 nucleotides read TGTGCCAGCAGTCCGATAGCGGGAGGGCCTCATGAGCAGTTCTTC. Translation: CASSPIAGGPHEQFF.

This clonotype was recorded a few times. This sequence joins TRBV5-1 and TRBJ1-3; D is ambiguous. CDR1 and CDR2 from the germline V gene are SGHRS and YFSETQ. Trimming cost V 0 bases and J 2 bases, with 9 bases left between them. The CDR3 is 15 residues long. DNA of the CDR3: TGCGCCAGCAGCTTGGAGGGTCGACCTGGAAACACCATATATTTT. Its protein product is CASSLEGRPGNTIYF.

The chain couples TRBV4-2 to TRBJ1-3; no clear D. The CDR3 is made up of 12 amino acids. V gave up 3 bases and J gave up 4 bases, with 4 bases separating them. Germline CDR1 and CDR2: LGHNA and YNFKEQ. This CDR3 reads CASSHEGNTIYF. The CDR3 DNA follows: TGTGCCAGCAGCCACGAGGGAAACACCATATATTTT.

The chain joins TRBV4-2 to TRBJ2-1, with 13 bases matching TRBD2. The CDR3 has 16 residues. From germline, CDR1 is LGHNA and CDR2 YNFKEQ. The V and J ends lost 4 bases and 7 bases, in that order; junction bases with no gene match: 7. DNA of the CDR3: TGTGCCAGCAGCCTTAAATGGACTAGCGGGAGTAATGAGCAGTTCTTC. Its translation is CASSLKWTSGSNEQFF.

This chain joins TRBV7-6 and TRBJ1-2, with a weak D call TRBD1 (6 bases). The CDR3 consists of 14 residues. V lost 5 bases and J 3 bases, leaving 13 bases between the germline ends. CDR1 SGHVS and CDR2 FNYEAQ come from the germline V gene. The CDR3 is CASSPIGGHYGYTF. The CDR3 bases are TGTGCCAGCAGCCCCATTGGGGGCCACTATGGCTACACCTTC.

This clonotype has a handful of counts. The chain employs TRBV27 and TRBJ2-1; no clear D gene. The V gene lost 3 bases and the J gene lost 3 bases, with 6 bases spanning the gap. This CDR3 comprises 13 residues. CDR1 is MNHEY and CDR2 is SMNVEV in the germline V gene (reference sequence). The CDR3 reads CASSFRNYNEQFF. The DNA for the CDR3 is TGTGCCAGCAGTTTCAGGAACTACAATGAGCAGTTCTTC.

The CDR3 loop reads CASKGRINQPQHF. CDR3 nucleotide sequence: TGTGCCAGCAAAGGAAGGATCAATCAGCCCCAGCATTTT. The chain recombines TRBV6-5 with TRBJ1-5; D is ambiguous. Trimming removed 7 bases at V and 3 bases at J, with 10 bases between. The germline gives CDR1 MNHEY, CDR2 SVGAGI. The CDR3 loop spans 13 amino acids.

The CDR3 region has the DNA TGTGCCAGCAGCAAAAACCAAGAGACCCAGTACTTC. Amino acid sequence: CASSKNQETQYF. The rearrangement uses TRBV11-2 and TRBJ2-5; D is ambiguous. V lost 5 bases and J lost 0, with 4 bases in between. This CDR3 has 12 residues. The germline V gene encodes CDR1 SGHAT and CDR2 FQNNGV.